These 11 T cell receptor beta chains share one sample of origin, sequenced in a study of blood T cell repertoires in COVID-19. TCRdb's table, derived via immunoSEQ multiplex PCR, lists solely in-frame clones and lacks some. This sample has 200,000 to 250,000 clones, with around nine tenths found just once. The specimen was PBMCs or T cells enriched from blood (not recorded which). Receptor source: a man between 25 and 39 years old who had recovered from COVID-19.

The chain links TRBV3-1 (or the pseudogene TRBV3-2) to TRBJ1-6; D unclear. Germline V CDR1 and CDR2: LGHDT, YNNKEL (reference sequence). Trimming shortened V by 3 bases and J by 6 bases, and 9 bases separated the two germline ends. The CDR3 length is 14 residues. DNA for the CDR3: TGTGCCAGCAGCCAGGTACTCGTTAATTCACCCCTCCACTTT. It encodes CASSQVLVNSPLHF.

The V call is TRBV3-1 (or the pseudogene TRBV3-2), the J call TRBJ2-7, with a tentative D call TRBD1 (5 bases). The V and J ends lost 6 bases and 3 bases respectively, with 18 bases between them. CDR3 size: 15 residues. Germline V lookup: CDR1 LGHDT, CDR2 YNNKEL (reference sequence). The chain's CDR3 is CASRGEWAGNYEQYF. DNA of the CDR3: TGTGCCAGCAGAGGCGAGTGGGCAGGGAACTACGAGCAGTACTTC.

J is TRBJ1-1 and V is TRBV7-2; D ambiguous. Trimming removed 5 bases from V and 5 bases from J, with 15 bases in between. There are 14 residues in the CDR3. Per germline, CDR1 SGHTA and CDR2 FQGNSA. Here the CDR3 reads CASSHDGGGTEAFF. The CDR3 DNA reads as TGTGCCAGCAGCCATGACGGTGGAGGGACTGAAGCTTTCTTT.

The rearrangement joins TRBV30 to TRBJ2-7; 10 nucleotides match TRBD1. This CDR3 is 15 amino acids long. The V gene's germline CDR1 is GTSNPN and CDR2 SVGIG (reference sequence). The J segment lost 2 bases and the V segment lost 7 bases, leaving 11 bases of the junction unmatched. In nucleotides, the CDR3 is TGTGCCTCCCGAACCCGACAGGGGGCTACCTACGAGCAGTACTTC. It is translated as CASRTRQGATYEQYF.

This chain links TRBV19 with TRBJ1-5; 12 bases are shared with TRBD1. The V gene end was trimmed by 4 bases and the J gene end by 6 bases; junction bases not matched to a gene: 13. The length of the CDR3 is 18 residues. Germline V gene lookup returns CDR1 LNHDA and CDR2 SQIVND (reference sequence). The CDR3 region has the DNA TGTGCCAGTAGTACCCTAACCGGGACAGGGGGCGCGGGTCAGCCCCAGCATTTT. It specifies CASSTLTGTGGAGQPQHF.

This chain connects TRBV6-5 to TRBJ1-2, with 9 bases aligning to TRBD1. V lost 7 bases and J lost 6; bases outside the gene matches: 12. Germline values: CDR1 MNHEY, CDR2 SVGAGI. The CDR3 has 15 residues. In DNA, the CDR3 is TGTGCCAGCACTAAACTTCCGGGACAGGGAAATGGCTACACCTTC. Its protein product is CASTKLPGQGNGYTF.

The rearrangement links TRBV3-1 (or the pseudogene TRBV3-2) to TRBJ1-1; D is possibly TRBD1 (6 bases). CDR1 and CDR2 from the germline V gene are LGHDT and YNNKEL (reference sequence). The CDR3 loop spans 14 amino acids. V was shortened by 1 base and J by 1 base, with 7 bases between the two germline ends. CDR3 region: CASSQVTGNTEAFF. The CDR3 nucleotides are TGTGCCAGCAGCCAAGTGACAGGGAACACTGAAGCTTTCTTT.

A single count supports this clone. The CDR3 coding sequence is TGTGCCAGCAGACGGGATAGCGGGAGGTACGAGCAGTACTTC. This codes for CASRRDSGRYEQYF. The rearrangement links TRBV6-5 to TRBJ2-7; 10 positions agree with TRBD2. After removal of 6 bases from V and 4 bases from J, the junction contained 6 bases not matched to a gene. Looked up from germline, CDR1 is MNHEY and CDR2 is SVGAGI. The CDR3 runs 14 residues.

This clone has a handful of counts. The chain links TRBV21-1 to TRBJ1-5; the DNA was not compared with TRBD1, the D call given in the table. TRBV21-1 is shown as a pseudogene. The CDR3 is made up of 15 amino acids. The CDR3 protein is CASSKKGDRSQPQHF. The CDR3 coding sequence is TGTGCCAGCAGCAAAAAGGGGGACAGGTCACAGCCCCAGCATTTT.

The V gene is TRBV7-9, the J gene TRBJ1-2; D remains ambiguous. CDR1 is SEHNR, CDR2 FQNEAQ, per germline (reference sequence). The CDR3 consists of 13 residues. The germline V and J ends were trimmed by 4 bases and 7 bases, with 13 bases remaining between them. CDR3 amino acids: CASSSSGSSGYTF. CDR3 nucleotides: TGTGCCAGCAGCTCCAGTGGTTCCTCTGGCTACACCTTC.

The gene calls are TRBV20-1 and TRBJ2-5; D perhaps matches TRBD2 (6 bases). The CDR3 is made up of 14 amino acids. The germline gives CDR1 DFQATT, CDR2 SNEGSKA (reference sequence). The V and J ends lost 3 bases and 3 bases respectively, with 14 bases between them. CDR3 amino acids: CSASEWTTKETQYF. The CDR3 DNA is TGCAGTGCTAGTGAGTGGACTACCAAAGAGACCCAGTACTTC.